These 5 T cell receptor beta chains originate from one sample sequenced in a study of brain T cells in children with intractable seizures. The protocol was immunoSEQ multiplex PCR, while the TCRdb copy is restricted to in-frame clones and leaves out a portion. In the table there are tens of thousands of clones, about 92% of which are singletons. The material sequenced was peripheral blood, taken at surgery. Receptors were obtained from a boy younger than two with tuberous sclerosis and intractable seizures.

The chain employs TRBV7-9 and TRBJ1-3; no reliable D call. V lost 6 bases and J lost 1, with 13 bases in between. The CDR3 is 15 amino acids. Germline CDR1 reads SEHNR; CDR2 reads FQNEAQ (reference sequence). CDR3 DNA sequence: TGTGCCAGCAGTAATCAACCGGTATCTGGAAACACCATATATTTT. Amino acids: CASSNQPVSGNTIYF.

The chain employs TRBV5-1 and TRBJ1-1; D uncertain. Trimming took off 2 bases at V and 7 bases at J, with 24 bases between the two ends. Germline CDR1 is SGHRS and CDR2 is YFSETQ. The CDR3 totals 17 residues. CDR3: CASSFRGLGVHWSEAFF. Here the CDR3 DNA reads TGCGCCAGCAGCTTCAGAGGGTTGGGAGTACACTGGAGTGAAGCTTTCTTT.

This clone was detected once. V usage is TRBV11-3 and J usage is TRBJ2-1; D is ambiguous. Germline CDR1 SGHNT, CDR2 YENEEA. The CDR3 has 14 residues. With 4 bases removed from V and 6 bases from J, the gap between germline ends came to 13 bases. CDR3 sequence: CASSSDSGSNEQFF. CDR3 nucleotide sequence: TGTGCCAGCAGCTCGGATAGTGGCTCCAATGAGCAGTTCTTC. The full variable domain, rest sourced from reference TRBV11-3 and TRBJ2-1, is EAGVVQSPRYKIIEKKQPVAFWCNPISGHNTLYWYLQNLGQGPELLIRYENEEAVDDSQLPKDRFSAERLKGVDSTLKIQPAELGDSAVYLCASSSDSGSNEQFFGPGTRLTVL.

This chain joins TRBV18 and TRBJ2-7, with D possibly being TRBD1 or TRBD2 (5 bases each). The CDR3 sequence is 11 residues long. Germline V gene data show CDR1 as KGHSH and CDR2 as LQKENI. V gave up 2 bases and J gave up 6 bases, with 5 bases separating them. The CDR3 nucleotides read TGTGCCAGCTCACCAGGGGGCGAGCAGTACTTC. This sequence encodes CASSPGGEQYF.

This CDR3 reads CATSSAWGRGRTEAFF. As DNA, the CDR3 is TGTGCCACCAGCAGTGCCTGGGGCAGGGGACGCACTGAAGCTTTCTTT. The chain has TRBV15 and TRBJ1-1; D is possibly TRBD1 (6 bases). Germline lookup yields CDR1 LNHNV and CDR2 YYDKDF (reference sequence). The CDR3 is 16 amino acids. V lost 3 bases and J lost 4, with 18 bases in between.